The rows below give T cell receptor beta chains drawn from one sample of a study of T-cell memory formation after mild COVID-19. TCRdb ran MiXCR on the 5' RACE reads and lists one entry per CDR3 protein. The sample holds fewer than 400,000 distinct CDR3 sequences, approximately 16% seen once. Sample: PBMCs or a T cell subset sorted from them (not recorded which). The receptors were sampled from a man in his late teens or twenties who had mild COVID-19 (a few samples of this study predate the infection). Cell type and time point are not known. The CDR3 runs from the conserved cysteine through the conserved F or W. D genes are given only for firm matches. Clone size, where shown, is once, few, many, or a class for clones that have expanded.

V gene: TRBV3-2
D gene: -
J gene: TRBJ1-4
clone size: -
CDR3 DNA: TGTGCCAGCAGCCAGGGAGCTGAAAAACTGTTTTTT
CDR3 protein: CASSQGAEKLFF

V gene: TRBV4-1
D gene: -
J gene: TRBJ1-6
clone size: few
CDR3 DNA: TGCGCCAGCAGCCCCGCGGACGGATATAATTCACCCCTCCACTTT
CDR3 protein: CASSPADGYNSPLHF

V gene: TRBV7-6
D gene: TRBD1
J gene: TRBJ2-1
clone size: -
CDR3 DNA: TGTGCCAGCAGATCCGGACAGGAGTACAATGAGCAGTTCTTC
CDR3 protein: CASRSGQEYNEQFF

V gene: TRBV20-1
D gene: TRBD2
J gene: TRBJ2-3
clone size: -
CDR3 DNA: TGCAGTGCTAGCCCCCCTGGCCCGGTACTAGCGGGACTGGATACGCAGTATTTT
CDR3 protein: CSASPPGPVLAGLDTQYF

V gene: TRBV30
D gene: -
J gene: TRBJ1-4
clone size: -
CDR3 DNA: TGTGCCTGGAGTGGACAGAGTCATAATGAAAAACTGTTTTTT
CDR3 protein: CAWSGQSHNEKLFF

V gene: TRBV12-3/TRBV12-4
D gene: -
J gene: TRBJ2-7
clone size: -
CDR3 DNA: TGTGCCAGCAGTTACACACGTGGCGAGCAGTACTTC
CDR3 protein: CASSYTRGEQYF

V gene: TRBV4-3
D gene: TRBD2
J gene: TRBJ2-7
clone size: many
CDR3 DNA: TGCGCCAGCAGCCAAGAAAAGACGGGACTAGCGAACTCCTACGAGCAGTACTTC
CDR3 protein: CASSQEKTGLANSYEQYF

V gene: TRBV29-1
D gene: TRBD1
J gene: TRBJ2-7
clone size: few
CDR3 DNA: TGCAGCGTTGCGGGACAGGGGTACGAGCAGTACTTC
CDR3 protein: CSVAGQGYEQYF

V gene: TRBV28
D gene: -
J gene: TRBJ2-1
clone size: few
CDR3 DNA: TGTGCCAGCAGTTTGACGGGGGAAGGTGAGCAGTTCTTC
CDR3 protein: CASSLTGEGEQFF

V gene: TRBV6-1
D gene: -
J gene: TRBJ1-1
clone size: -
CDR3 DNA: TGTGCCAGCAGTTTACGGGGATCTGAAGCTTTCTTT
CDR3 protein: CASSLRGSEAFF

V gene: TRBV5-1
D gene: -
J gene: TRBJ2-3
clone size: -
CDR3 DNA: TGCGCCAGCAGCTGGAGAACGACAGGGACTACCACAGATACGCAGTATTTT
CDR3 protein: CASSWRTTGTTTDTQYF

V gene: TRBV4-2
D gene: TRBD1
J gene: TRBJ1-2
clone size: -
CDR3 DNA: TGTGCCAGCAGCCAAGAACTAGGAGACAGGGAGGGTGGCTACACCTTC
CDR3 protein: CASSQELGDREGGYTF

V gene: TRBV19
D gene: TRBD1
J gene: TRBJ2-1
clone size: -
CDR3 DNA: TGTGCCAGTATTGACAGGGGCTACAATGAGCAGTTCTTC
CDR3 protein: CASIDRGYNEQFF

V gene: TRBV7-2
D gene: -
J gene: TRBJ1-1
clone size: -
CDR3 DNA: TGTGCCAGCAGCTGGGGGGGGTCAGGGAGGCACGCTTTCTTT
CDR3 protein: CASSWGGSGRHAFF

V gene: TRBV4-3
D gene: TRBD2
J gene: TRBJ2-7
clone size: -
CDR3 DNA: TGCGCCAGCAGCCAAGATTGGGCCGGCGGGAGCTCCTACGAGCAGTACTTC
CDR3 protein: CASSQDWAGGSSYEQYF

V gene: TRBV6-2/TRBV6-3
D gene: -
J gene: TRBJ1-1
clone size: -
CDR3 DNA: TGTGCCAGCGGAAAAAGGGGCCTAGGGACTGAAGCTTTCTTT
CDR3 protein: CASGKRGLGTEAFF

V gene: TRBV12-3/TRBV12-4
D gene: TRBD2
J gene: TRBJ2-5
clone size: few
CDR3 DNA: TGTGCCAGCACCCCGACTAGCGGGGGGGCGCAGACCCAGTACTTC
CDR3 protein: CASTPTSGGAQTQYF

V gene: TRBV12-3/TRBV12-4
D gene: -
J gene: TRBJ1-1
clone size: -
CDR3 DNA: TGTGCCAGCAGTCCCCAGGTTTCGGGGAACACTGAAGCTTTCTTT
CDR3 protein: CASSPQVSGNTEAFF

V gene: TRBV19
D gene: -
J gene: TRBJ2-1
clone size: -
CDR3 DNA: TGTGCCAGTAGTCGAGCGCAGAGTGGTTACAATGAGCAGTTCTTC
CDR3 protein: CASSRAQSGYNEQFF

V gene: TRBV20-1
D gene: TRBD2
J gene: TRBJ2-1
clone size: few
CDR3 DNA: TGCAGTGCTGGAACTAGCGGGCGGAACAATGAGCAGTTCTTC
CDR3 protein: CSAGTSGRNNEQFF

V gene: TRBV7-3
D gene: TRBD2
J gene: TRBJ2-1
clone size: -
CDR3 DNA: TGTGCCAGCAGCCCAGGGACTAGCGGGGGCCCACTTGATGAGCAGTTCTTC
CDR3 protein: CASSPGTSGGPLDEQFF

V gene: TRBV6-2/TRBV6-3
D gene: -
J gene: TRBJ2-1
clone size: -
CDR3 DNA: TGTGCCAGCAGTTACCGGGGGTTAGAGTACAATGAGCAGTTCTTC
CDR3 protein: CASSYRGLEYNEQFF

V gene: TRBV6-5
D gene: -
J gene: TRBJ1-5
clone size: few
CDR3 DNA: TGTGCCAGCATTCACGCCCAAGGCAAAGGAGGTAGCAATCAGCCCCAGCATTTT
CDR3 protein: CASIHAQGKGGSNQPQHF

V gene: TRBV5-5
D gene: -
J gene: TRBJ1-5
clone size: -
CDR3 DNA: TGTGCCAGCAGCTCGTTCGGGCAGCCCCAGCATTTT
CDR3 protein: CASSSFGQPQHF

V gene: TRBV4-3
D gene: -
J gene: TRBJ2-2
clone size: few
CDR3 DNA: TGCGCCAGCAGCCAGGACTCCTCGAGGGGGACCGGGGAGCTGTTTTTT
CDR3 protein: CASSQDSSRGTGELFF

V gene: TRBV29-1
D gene: -
J gene: TRBJ1-1
clone size: once
CDR3 DNA: TGCAGCGTTGAATCAAGTCTGACTGAAGCTTTCTTT
CDR3 protein: CSVESSLTEAFF

V gene: TRBV9
D gene: -
J gene: TRBJ2-5
clone size: -
CDR3 DNA: TGTGCCAGCAGCGCCCAACCGGGACCGCAAGAGACCCAGTACTTC
CDR3 protein: CASSAQPGPQETQYF

V gene: TRBV5-5
D gene: TRBD1
J gene: TRBJ1-5
clone size: -
CDR3 DNA: TGTGCCAGCAGCTTGGCGGGACAGGAGAATCAGCCCCAGCATTTT
CDR3 protein: CASSLAGQENQPQHF

V gene: TRBV5-6
D gene: -
J gene: TRBJ1-1
clone size: few
CDR3 DNA: TGTGCCAGCAGCTTGGCCCCCGGAACAGGGTTGAGGTACCCTGAAGCTTTCTTT
CDR3 protein: CASSLAPGTGLRYPEAFF

V gene: TRBV3-1
D gene: TRBD1
J gene: TRBJ1-5
clone size: many
CDR3 DNA: TGTGCCAGCAGCCTGGGGACAGGCCATAATCAGCCCCAGCATTTT
CDR3 protein: CASSLGTGHNQPQHF

V gene: TRBV5-1
D gene: -
J gene: TRBJ1-1
clone size: -
CDR3 DNA: TGCGCCACCGGGGTTGGAGGTTTGAACACTGAAGCTTTCTTT
CDR3 protein: CATGVGGLNTEAFF

V gene: TRBV5-1
D gene: -
J gene: TRBJ2-2
clone size: -
CDR3 DNA: TGCGCCAGCAGCTGGAACGACAGTCCCACCGGGGAGCTGTTTTTT
CDR3 protein: CASSWNDSPTGELFF

V gene: TRBV14
D gene: -
J gene: TRBJ1-1
clone size: few
CDR3 DNA: TGTGCCAGCAGCCACTACAGATTGAACACTGAAGCTTTCTTT
CDR3 protein: CASSHYRLNTEAFF

V gene: TRBV29-1
D gene: -
J gene: TRBJ1-4
clone size: -
CDR3 DNA: TGCAGCGTTGAAGAGCGATCGGCCACTAATGAAAAACTGTTTTTT
CDR3 protein: CSVEERSATNEKLFF

V gene: TRBV20-1
D gene: -
J gene: TRBJ1-5
clone size: -
CDR3 DNA: TGCAGTGCTAGAAGAGCCACGCATCAGCCCCAGCATTTT
CDR3 protein: CSARRATHQPQHF

V gene: TRBV10-3
D gene: -
J gene: TRBJ1-1
clone size: -
CDR3 DNA: TGTGCCATCAGTGAGTGGGCCGACAGATCCACTGAAGCTTTCTTT
CDR3 protein: CAISEWADRSTEAFF

V gene: TRBV6-6
D gene: -
J gene: TRBJ1-1
clone size: -
CDR3 DNA: TGTGCCAGCAAAGGGGACACCCGCAACACTGAAGCTTTCTTT
CDR3 protein: CASKGDTRNTEAFF

V gene: TRBV20-1
D gene: -
J gene: TRBJ2-3
clone size: many
CDR3 DNA: TGCAGTGCTAGAGATTACGAACGAGATACGCAGTATTTT
CDR3 protein: CSARDYERDTQYF

V gene: TRBV7-2
D gene: -
J gene: TRBJ1-6
clone size: -
CDR3 DNA: TGTGCCAGCGGCTGGGGAGACAATTCACCCCTCCACTTT
CDR3 protein: CASGWGDNSPLHF

V gene: TRBV20-1
D gene: -
J gene: TRBJ1-5
clone size: -
CDR3 DNA: TGCAGTGCTAGAGATCTTACCTTAGGAGATCAGCCCCAGCATTTT
CDR3 protein: CSARDLTLGDQPQHF

V gene: TRBV29-1
D gene: TRBD2
J gene: TRBJ2-7
clone size: few
CDR3 DNA: TGCAGCGTTGAAGATCGGGGGGTGCAGTACTTC
CDR3 protein: CSVEDRGVQYF

V gene: TRBV6-2/TRBV6-3
D gene: -
J gene: TRBJ2-3
clone size: -
CDR3 DNA: TGTGCCAGCAGCCTCCGCCCGGATACGCAGTATTTT
CDR3 protein: CASSLRPDTQYF

V gene: TRBV12-3/TRBV12-4
D gene: -
J gene: TRBJ2-6
clone size: -
CDR3 DNA: TGTGCCAGCAGTTCCGGGGATTTCGGCTTGCCTGGGGCCAACGTCCTGACTTTC
CDR3 protein: CASSSGDFGLPGANVLTF

V gene: TRBV7-2
D gene: -
J gene: TRBJ2-2
clone size: -
CDR3 DNA: TGTGCCAGCAGCTTGGATCGGGCCTCAGGGGAGCTGTTTTTT
CDR3 protein: CASSLDRASGELFF

V gene: TRBV7-8
D gene: -
J gene: TRBJ2-1
clone size: -
CDR3 DNA: TGTGCCAGCAGCCCCGGCCTGGGGGAGCAGTTCTTC
CDR3 protein: CASSPGLGEQFF

V gene: TRBV6-6
D gene: -
J gene: TRBJ2-7
clone size: few
CDR3 DNA: TGTGCCAGCAGTTCCGCGACGAACGAGCAGTACTTC
CDR3 protein: CASSSATNEQYF

V gene: TRBV5-4
D gene: TRBD1
J gene: TRBJ2-5
clone size: -
CDR3 DNA: TGTGCCAGCAGCTTGCGGACAGGGACCCAAGAGACCCAGTACTTC
CDR3 protein: CASSLRTGTQETQYF

V gene: TRBV18
D gene: -
J gene: TRBJ1-2
clone size: -
CDR3 DNA: TGTGCCAGCTCGGACCGCGACGGTAACTATGGCTACACCTTC
CDR3 protein: CASSDRDGNYGYTF

V gene: TRBV30
D gene: -
J gene: TRBJ2-7
clone size: -
CDR3 DNA: TGTGCCTGGAGTGCACTCGGGCTATCGCAACTATGGGACGAGCAGTACTTC
CDR3 protein: CAWSALGLSQLWDEQYF

V gene: TRBV7-8
D gene: TRBD2
J gene: TRBJ2-3
clone size: -
CDR3 DNA: TGTGCCAGCAGCTCCCAAGCGGGGCCTTCTACAGATACGCAGTATTTT
CDR3 protein: CASSSQAGPSTDTQYF

V gene: TRBV5-1
D gene: TRBD1
J gene: TRBJ1-6
clone size: many
CDR3 DNA: TGCGCCAGCAGCATCGGACAGGGCACCAATAATTCACCCCTCCACTTT
CDR3 protein: CASSIGQGTNNSPLHF

V gene: TRBV7-2
D gene: TRBD2
J gene: TRBJ2-7
clone size: few
CDR3 DNA: TGTGCCAGCAGCCCCCAAGGACTAGGCCGGGGCGAGCAGTACTTC
CDR3 protein: CASSPQGLGRGEQYF

V gene: TRBV15
D gene: -
J gene: TRBJ1-5
clone size: -
CDR3 DNA: TGTGCCACCAGCAGAGATCCGGAGACGGCCCAGCATTTT
CDR3 protein: CATSRDPETAQHF

V gene: TRBV4-1
D gene: -
J gene: TRBJ2-5
clone size: -
CDR3 DNA: TGCGCCAGCAGCCGACTGGTACAAGAGACCCAGTACTTC
CDR3 protein: CASSRLVQETQYF